Listed below are T cell receptor beta chains from one sample, sequenced in a study of glioma-infiltrating T cells after dendritic cell vaccination. Produced via immunoSEQ multiplex PCR; TCRdb's table is partial and in-frame only. The data contain under 40,000 clones, 90% of them singletons. Material: blood, obtained before dendritic cell vaccination. Receptors were obtained from a human donor with glioblastoma. Each CDR3 is given with its conserved first and last residue. A D gene is named only where the DNA matches it firmly. The size field is filled for only some rows; it gives once, few, many or a size class.

d_call,j_call,v_call,clone_size,cdr3_aa,cdr3_nt
TRBD2,TRBJ2-5,TRBV19,NA,CASSRLAGGGETQYF,TGTGCCAGTAGTCGTCTAGCGGGGGGCGGAGAGACCCAGTACTTC
NA,TRBJ1-5,TRBV5-1,NA,CASSRNPDSSNQPQHF,TGCGCCAGCAGCCGTAACCCGGACAGTAGCAATCAGCCCCAGCATTTT
TRBD1,TRBJ1-6,TRBV7-9,NA,CASSSGQGRYSPLHF,TGTGCCAGCAGCTCCGGACAGGGGCGGTATTCACCCCTCCACTTT
TRBD1,TRBJ1-2,TRBV6-1,NA,CASSSSGQGNYGYTF,TGTGCCAGCAGTTCGTCAGGACAGGGAAACTATGGCTACACCTTC
TRBD2,TRBJ2-1,TRBV11-1,NA,CASSLEVASGVSVEQFF,TGTGCCAGCAGCTTAGAAGTCGCTAGCGGGGTCTCGGTTGAGCAGTTCTTC
TRBD1,TRBJ1-3,TRBV6-6,NA,CASSYLRDRGNTIYF,TGTGCCAGCAGTTACCTTCGGGACAGGGGAAACACCATATATTTT
NA,TRBJ2-7,TRBV6-5,once,CASSYSYYAGTYEQYF,TGTGCCAGCAGTTACTCTTATTATGCCGGGACCTACGAGCAGTACTTC
NA,TRBJ2-1,TRBV4-2,NA,CASSQDRSSYNEQFF,TGTGCCAGCAGCCAAGATCGGAGCTCCTACAATGAGCAGTTCTTC
NA,TRBJ2-7,TRBV29-1,NA,CSVENLYEQYF,TGCAGCGTTGAAAACCTATACGAGCAGTACTTC
NA,TRBJ1-1,TRBV6-5,NA,CASRRPGGPTEAFF,TGTGCCAGCCGCCGCCCGGGGGGACCCACTGAAGCTTTCTTT
TRBD2,TRBJ2-1,TRBV7-2,NA,CASSPSGGNAEQFF,TGTGCCAGCAGCCCTAGCGGGGGTAACGCTGAGCAGTTCTTC
NA,TRBJ2-1,TRBV6-6,NA,CASSSGQGGEFF,TGTGCCAGCAGTTCAGGACAGGGAGGGGAGTTCTTC
TRBD2,TRBJ2-7,TRBV7-8,NA,CASSAFGGASSYEQYF,TGTGCCAGCAGCGCCTTCGGGGGGGCTAGCTCCTACGAGCAGTACTTC
TRBD1,TRBJ2-5,TRBV5-4,few,CASSLGRTGQETQYF,TGTGCCAGCAGCTTGGGACGGACAGGACAAGAGACCCAGTACTTC
NA,TRBJ1-5,TRBV6-4,NA,CAIGGGHNNQPQHF,TGTGCCATTGGGGGGGGCCACAACAATCAGCCCCAGCATTTT
NA,TRBJ2-1,TRBV2,NA,CASRGDSRRANEQFF,TGTGCCAGCAGGGGTGACTCCCGGAGGGCCAATGAGCAGTTCTTC
NA,TRBJ2-1,TRBV2,NA,CASSEEGTGKIEQFF,TGTGCCAGCAGTGAAGAGGGCACAGGTAAAATAGAGCAGTTCTTC
TRBD1,TRBJ1-2,TRBV7-9,NA,CASQGASYGYTF,TGTGCCAGCCAGGGGGCCTCCTATGGCTACACCTTC
NA,TRBJ1-6,TRBV15,medium-sized,CATSRELGGHPLHF,TGTGCCACCAGCAGAGAGTTGGGGGGGCACCCCCTCCACTTT
NA,TRBJ1-1,TRBV6-1,NA,CASRPTGYTEAFF,TGTGCCAGCAGGCCGACAGGCTATACTGAAGCTTTCTTT
TRBD2,TRBJ2-7,TRBV5-8,NA,CASRPAGNYEQYF,TGTGCCAGCAGGCCAGCGGGGAACTACGAGCAGTACTTC
NA,TRBJ2-5,TRBV10-1,NA,CASSDPGRETQYF,TGCGCCAGCAGTGATCCAGGGCGGGAGACCCAGTACTTC
NA,TRBJ1-3,TRBV5-1,NA,CASSLDSISGNTIYF,TGCGCCAGCAGCTTGGACTCTATATCTGGAAACACCATATATTTT
NA,TRBJ1-5,TRBV30,NA,CAWSPGQQPQHF,TGTGCCTGGAGTCCAGGCCAGCAGCCCCAGCATTTT
TRBD1,TRBJ1-2,TRBV29-1,NA,CSVRPGQGYYGYTF,TGCAGCGTCCGACCGGGACAGGGGTACTATGGCTACACCTTC
NA,TRBJ2-5,TRBV29-1,NA,CSAELGTNQETQYF,TGCAGCGCCGAACTCGGGACAAACCAAGAGACCCAGTACTTC
NA,TRBJ2-5,TRBV5-1,NA,CASKFKSSEQETQYF,TGCGCCAGCAAGTTCAAATCTAGCGAACAAGAGACCCAGTACTTC
NA,TRBJ2-7,TRBV5-1,NA,CASSLGQHYEQYF,TGCGCCAGCAGCCTTGGACAGCACTACGAGCAGTACTTC
TRBD2,TRBJ2-5,TRBV5-1,NA,CASSLVIRGGSPETQYF,TGCGCCAGCAGCTTGGTCATTCGCGGGGGGTCCCCAGAGACCCAGTACTTC
NA,TRBJ1-4,TRBV6-5,once,CASRTGYGGKLFF,TGTGCCAGCAGGACAGGTTATGGAGGAAAACTGTTTTTT
TRBD1,TRBJ1-2,TRBV6-1,NA,CASSETRGMPNGYTF,TGTGCCAGCAGTGAGACCAGGGGGATGCCAAATGGCTACACCTTC
TRBD2,TRBJ2-7,TRBV7-2,NA,CASTVAGSSYEQYF,TGTGCCAGCACCGTAGCGGGGAGCTCCTACGAGCAGTACTTC